This T cell receptor (beta chain) was sequenced in a study of blood T cell repertoires in COVID-19. Per germline, CDR1 MNHNS and CDR2 SASEGT. Trimming removed 2 bases from V and 0 bases from J, with 7 bases in between. This CDR3 region has 14 residues. The repertoire was sequenced with immunoSEQ multiplex PCR; TCRdb's copy has only in-frame clones and lacks some. The table shows approximately 97,000 clones, with about 85% occurring only once. This receptor was identified in a human donor in a cohort sampled during active COVID-19. The chain carries TRBV6-1 and TRBJ2-5; D is unresolved. Sequenced: peripheral blood. The CDR3 DNA reads TGTGCCAGCAGTGAATCATGGCACCAAGAGACCCAGTACTTC. The encoded protein is CASSESWHQETQYF.